A single sample gave rise to the 18 T cell receptor beta chains below, sequenced in a study of blood T cell repertoires in COVID-19. The protocol was immunoSEQ multiplex PCR, while the TCRdb copy is restricted to in-frame clones and leaves out a portion. The table shows about 480,000 clones, with more than 85% occurring only once. Sequencing was done on a sample of peripheral blood. The receptors derive from a woman between 25 and 40 years old with acute or convalescent COVID-19.

The chain's CDR3 is CASSSFTNNNEQFF. In DNA form, the CDR3 reads TGTGCCAGTAGTAGCTTCACTAACAACAATGAGCAGTTCTTC. The chain carries TRBV19 and TRBJ2-1; D is unclear. V lost 4 bases and J 5 bases, leaving 12 bases between the germline ends. CDR1 and CDR2 (germline): LNHDA, SQIVND (reference sequence). The CDR3 is made up of 14 amino acids.

J is TRBJ2-7 and V is TRBV18, with D unresolved. Per the germline V gene, CDR1 is KGHSH and CDR2 is LQKENI. Trimming removed 5 bases from V and 7 bases from J, with 12 bases in between. The CDR3 totals 12 residues. The DNA for the CDR3 is TGTGCCAGCTCATCACTTAGTCGGGAGCAGTACTTC. Encoded protein: CASSSLSREQYF.

This clone was seen just once. CDR3 nucleotide sequence: TGCAGCGTGCGGGGGGATCGCTACGGCACCGGGGAGCTGTTTTTT. This translates into CSVRGDRYGTGELFF. V gene TRBV29-1 combines with J gene TRBJ2-2; 8 bases match TRBD2. The germline CDR1 and CDR2 sequences are SQVTM and ANQGSEA. The CDR3 consists of 15 residues. V shed 6 bases, J shed 4 bases, and the junction held 10 bases outside the gene matches.

This chain joins TRBV20-1 and TRBJ1-5, with TRBD1 matching over 9 bases. The V gene end was trimmed by 3 bases and the J gene end by 3 bases; junction bases not matched to a gene: 6. The CDR3 spans 15 residues. The V gene's germline CDR1 is DFQATT and CDR2 SNEGSKA (reference sequence). The DNA for the CDR3 is TGCAGTGCTAGTTCCGGGACAGGGCCCAATCAGCCCCAGCATTTT. Translated: CSASSGTGPNQPQHF.

About this clone: The sample contains more than one DNA sequence encoding this CDR3. The chain uses TRBV5-1 and TRBJ2-7; TRBD2 agrees at 9 bases. CDR1 is SGHRS, CDR2 YFSETQ, per germline. With V trimmed by 1 base and J by 2 bases, 1 base remained unmatched. The CDR3 totals 14 residues. CDR3 amino acids: CASSLSGGTYEQYF. The CDR3 nucleotides are TGCGCCAGCAGCTTGAGCGGGGGGACCTACGAGCAGTACTTC.

The genes are TRBV2 and TRBJ1-6; possibly TRBD1 for D (5 bases). This CDR3 comprises 16 residues. Germline V gives CDR1 SNHLY, CDR2 FYNNEI. Trimming took 2 bases from V and 7 from J, leaving 15 bases between them. The CDR3 DNA reads as TGTGCCAGCAGTGAATATCGGGCAGGGAACAATTCACCCCTCCACTTT. Encoded protein: CASSEYRAGNNSPLHF.

This clone was counted a few times. The rearrangement joins TRBV19 to TRBJ1-2; no reliable D call. Germline V lookup: CDR1 LNHDA, CDR2 SQIVND (reference sequence). CDR3 length: 14 amino acids. The V gene lost 2 bases and the J gene lost 0 bases, with 7 bases spanning the gap. CDR3 amino acids: CASSISRTNYGYTF. The CDR3 DNA reads TGTGCCAGTAGTATAAGCAGGACTAACTATGGCTACACCTTC. The complete variable domain, with remaining parts taken from reference TRBV19 and TRBJ1-2, reads DGGITQSPKYLFRKEGQNVTLSCEQNLNHDAMYWYRQDPGQGLRLIYYSQIVNDFQKGDIAEGYSVSREKKESFPLTVTSAQKNPTAFYLCASSISRTNYGYTFGSGTRLTVV.

CDR3 DNA: TGTGCCAGCAGCCAAAGAGGGGGGGCTTTAAATGAGCAGTTCTTC. It encodes CASSQRGGALNEQFF. This chain connects TRBV14 to TRBJ2-1; TRBD2 is a possible D gene (7 bases). V was pared by 2 bases and J by 7 bases, with 15 bases between. The CDR3 contains 15 residues. Germline CDR1 reads SGHDN; CDR2 reads FVKESK.

The CDR3 loop is CAWSLRDRLYDSPLHF. The CDR3 coding sequence is TGTGCCTGGAGCCTCCGGGACAGACTTTATGATTCACCCCTCCACTTT. The genes are TRBV30 and TRBJ1-6, with 7 nucleotides matching TRBD1. The germline CDR1 and CDR2 sequences are GTSNPN and SVGIG (reference sequence). Germline trimming cut 3 bases from V and 8 bases from J; bases unmatched to any gene: 13. The CDR3 totals 16 residues.

This sequence joins TRBV24-1 and TRBJ2-7, with D perhaps TRBD1 (5 bases). Germline loops: CDR1 KGHDR, CDR2 SFDVKD. V was shortened by 2 bases and J by 2 bases, with 15 bases between the two germline ends. The CDR3 has 16 amino acids. The DNA for the CDR3 is TGTGCCACCAGTGATTCCCGAAGGGCAGGGCCCTACGAGCAGTACTTC. Translating it yields CATSDSRRAGPYEQYF.

This rearrangement joins TRBV3-1 (or the pseudogene TRBV3-2) to TRBJ2-3; TRBD2 aligns across 16 bases. From germline, CDR1 is LGHDT and CDR2 YNNKEL (reference sequence). This CDR3 has 20 amino acids. Germline trimming cut 2 bases from V and 4 bases from J; bases unmatched to any gene: 12. CDR3 residues: CASSQTPGLAGGPGPDTQYF. The DNA of the CDR3 is TGTGCCAGCAGCCAAACACCGGGACTAGCGGGGGGGCCGGGACCAGATACGCAGTATTTT.

This chain links TRBV9 with TRBJ1-4; D is unclear. V was pared by 0 bases and J by 7 bases, with 7 bases between. Germline CDR1 reads SGDLS; CDR2 reads YYNGEE. CDR3 length: 13 amino acids. The CDR3 here is CASSVGASEKLFF. The CDR3, as DNA: TGTGCCAGCAGCGTAGGAGCATCTGAAAAACTGTTTTTT. Looking up the rest from reference TRBV9 and TRBJ1-4 gives the full variable domain: DSGVTQTPKHLITATGQRVTLRCSPRSGDLSVYWYQQSLDQGLQFLIQYYNGEERAKGNILERFSAQQFPDLHSELNLSSLELGDSALYFCASSVGASEKLFFGSGTQLSVL.

The chain combines TRBV6-5 with TRBJ1-5; 7 bases fit TRBD1. The CDR3 has 15 amino acids. Germline V lookup: CDR1 MNHEY, CDR2 SVGAGI. The V segment lost 6 bases and the J segment 2 bases; nucleotides outside the gene matches: 7. In DNA, the CDR3 is TGTGCCAGCAGGCCCGGACAGGTTGGCAATCAGCCCCAGCATTTT. Amino acids: CASRPGQVGNQPQHF.

The chain links TRBV5-1 to TRBJ1-1, with 10 positions matching TRBD1. CDR3 length: 12 amino acids. The junction had 2 bases not matched to a gene; V was cut back by 6 bases and J by 6 bases. Looked up from germline, CDR1 is SGHRS and CDR2 is YFSETQ. The DNA for the CDR3 is TGCGCCAGCACGGGACAGGGGCCTGAAGCTTTCTTT. Translated: CASTGQGPEAFF.

On this clone itself: This specimen includes other DNA sequences encoding the same CDR3. The rearrangement joins TRBV24-1 to TRBJ2-5; D not resolved. The CDR3 runs to 12 residues. Germline CDR1 is KGHDR and CDR2 is SFDVKD. V lost 3 bases and J 2 bases, leaving 3 bases between the germline ends. This chain's CDR3 is CATSDLQETQYF. For the CDR3, the DNA is TGTGCCACCAGTGATCTACAAGAGACCCAGTACTTC.

The CDR3 spells CASSRQASGNTIYF. CDR3 DNA: TGTGCCAGCAGCCGACAGGCCTCTGGAAACACCATATATTTT. The chain links TRBV5-5 to TRBJ1-3; D is perhaps TRBD1 (6 bases). The CDR3 sequence is 14 residues long. CDR1 SGHKS and CDR2 YYEKEE come from the germline V gene (reference sequence). V was clipped by 4 bases and J by 0 bases, with 8 bases between them.

The V and J genes are TRBV30 and TRBJ2-7; 7 positions agree with TRBD1. The junction had 2 bases not matched to a gene; V was cut back by 3 bases and J by 3 bases. CDR3 length: 12 residues. Germline V gives CDR1 GTSNPN, CDR2 SVGIG (reference sequence). CDR3 protein: CAWSRGFYEQYF. CDR3 bases: TGTGCCTGGAGCAGGGGGTTCTACGAGCAGTACTTC.

CDR3 residues: CASSYQGGNSPLHF. The CDR3 nucleotides are TGTGCCAGCAGTTACCAGGGAGGAAATTCACCCCTCCACTTT. The chain joins TRBV6-5 to TRBJ1-6, with a tentative D call TRBD1 (5 bases). The V gene's germline CDR1 is MNHEY and CDR2 SVGAGI. CDR3 length: 14 amino acids. V lost 2 bases, J lost 7 bases, and 9 bases lay in between.